The rows below give T cell receptor beta chains drawn from one sample of a study of T cell changes during pregnancy in multiple sclerosis. Here immunoSEQ multiplex PCR was the method, and the copy in TCRdb shows in-frame clones only, minus some. This sample carries roughly 100,000 clones, 92% of them seen once, and the ten largest clones take around 0.92%. The source material was peripheral blood, sampled after pregnancy. All receptors come from a female donor with multiple sclerosis, enrolled in a pregnancy study. The CDR3 runs from the conserved cysteine through the conserved F or W. The D gene is left open where the match is weak. Size is stated for part of the rows, as once, few or many counts, or as a class when the clone is expanded.

clone_size j_call v_call d_call cdr3_nt cdr3_aa
NA TRBJ2-1 TRBV27 TRBD2 TGTGCCAGCAGCTCCGAGGGCGGGGGGCTCGCCTACAATGAGCAGTTCTTC CASSSEGGGLAYNEQFF
NA TRBJ2-1 TRBV27 NA TGTGCCAGCAGTTCGTATAGCGGTGAGCAGTTCTTC CASSSYSGEQFF
once TRBJ1-1 TRBV27 NA TGTGCCAGCAGTTGGGCGGGGAACACTGAAGCTTTCTTT CASSWAGNTEAFF
NA TRBJ1-2 TRBV28 TRBD1 TGTGCCAGCAGTTTATACAGTGGCAGGGGGCGGATTGGCTACACCTTC CASSLYSGRGRIGYTF
NA TRBJ1-1 TRBV19 TRBD1 TGTGCCAGTAGTTTACGGACAGGGGCGAACACTGAAGCTTTCTTT CASSLRTGANTEAFF
NA TRBJ1-2 TRBV7-9 TRBD1 TGTGCCAGCAGCTTGGCCGGGACAGGGGCTGGCTACACCTTC CASSLAGTGAGYTF
NA TRBJ1-4 TRBV27 NA TGTGCCAGCAGTCCCCGTCCGGGACAAGGCGAAAAACTGTTTTTT CASSPRPGQGEKLFF
NA TRBJ2-2 TRBV4-2 TRBD2 TGTGCCAGCAGCCAATTGCTAGCGGGGAGAACCGGGGAGCTGTTTTTT CASSQLLAGRTGELFF
once TRBJ2-1 TRBV5-1 NA TGCGCCAGCAGCTTGGCCTCCAACCCTAACGGGCAGTTCTTC CASSLASNPNGQFF
NA TRBJ1-1 TRBV5-1 NA TGCGCCAGCAGCTTGAAGCCGGTCACTGAAGCTTTCTTT CASSLKPVTEAFF
NA TRBJ1-4 TRBV2 TRBD1 TGTGCCAGCAGTAGATCGGACAGGGGCGACGAAAAACTGTTTTTT CASSRSDRGDEKLFF
NA TRBJ2-1 TRBV4-3 TRBD1 TGCGCCAGCAGCCAGTCTCGGACAGGGGGAGGCAATGAGCAGTTCTTC CASSQSRTGGGNEQFF
few TRBJ1-5 TRBV6-5 NA TGTGCCAGCAGTTTGAACCGGGGGAAGCCCAATCAGCCCCAGCATTTT CASSLNRGKPNQPQHF
NA TRBJ2-1 TRBV6-5 TRBD1 TGTGCCAGCAGTCTAGGGGGCGCCCAGTTCTTC CASSLGGAQFF
NA TRBJ2-5 TRBV5-1 TRBD1 TGCGCCAGCAAAAAAAACCTACAGGGGGATAAAGAGACCCAGTACTTC CASKKNLQGDKETQYF
NA TRBJ2-3 TRBV5-1 TRBD2 TGCGCCAGCAGCTTGGGTATCGGACTAGCGGGAGGGTCAGATACGCAGTATTTT CASSLGIGLAGGSDTQYF
NA TRBJ1-2 TRBV7-9 TRBD1 TGTGCCAGCAGCCTAGGGGGACAGCCTAACTATGGCTACACCTTC CASSLGGQPNYGYTF
NA TRBJ2-3 TRBV19 TRBD1 TGTGCCAGTAGTCCAAGGACAGGGGGATGGGCAGATACGCAGTATTTT CASSPRTGGWADTQYF
NA TRBJ2-7 TRBV2 TRBD1 TGTGCCAGCAGTGATAGGGGGCTAGGGGAGCAGTACTTC CASSDRGLGEQYF
once TRBJ2-7 TRBV28 TRBD2 TGTGCCAGCAGTTTATGGACGTCGGGAGGCGAGCAGTACTTC CASSLWTSGGEQYF
NA TRBJ1-2 TRBV6-5 TRBD1 TGTGCCAGCAGAAAACCGGGACAGTTCTATGGCTACACCTTC CASRKPGQFYGYTF
NA TRBJ1-5 TRBV7-2 TRBD1 TGTGCCAGCAGCTTAGCCGGGACTGGGACAGCCAATCAGCCCCAGCATTTT CASSLAGTGTANQPQHF
NA TRBJ2-7 TRBV6-1 NA TGTGCCAGCGAGAGGTGGTACGAGCAGTACTTC CASERWYEQYF
NA TRBJ2-5 TRBV30 TRBD2 TGTGCCTGGAGTGGCGGGGGATTACGAGGGGAGACCCAGTACTTC CAWSGGGLRGETQYF
NA TRBJ2-3 TRBV9 NA TGTGCCAGCAGCGTAGAGGGGGATACGCAGTATTTT CASSVEGDTQYF
NA TRBJ2-5 TRBV29-1 TRBD1 TGCAGCGCAGGAGGAACAGGGGGAAACCAAGAGACCCAGTACTTC CSAGGTGGNQETQYF
NA TRBJ2-1 TRBV7-7 TRBD2 TGTGCCAGCAGCACCGGGACTAGCGGGGTCAATGAGCAGTTCTTC CASSTGTSGVNEQFF
once TRBJ2-1 TRBV2 TRBD2 TGTGCCAGCAGGGTAGAGCGGGAATCTGAGCAGTTCTTC CASRVERESEQFF
NA TRBJ2-3 TRBV4-1 TRBD1 TGCGCCAGCAGCCTTACAAATACGCCGGGACAGGGATTCACAGATACGCAGTATTTT CASSLTNTPGQGFTDTQYF
NA TRBJ2-5 TRBV7-2 TRBD2 TGTGCCAGCAGCTTAGGGAGCGGGGGAAGGGAGACCCAGTACTTC CASSLGSGGRETQYF
NA TRBJ1-6 TRBV7-8 NA TGTGCCAGCAGCTCGGGAGGGAATTCACCCCTCCACTTT CASSSGGNSPLHF
NA TRBJ2-7 TRBV18 TRBD2 TGTGCCAGCTCACCTCCGACCAGCCAGCGGGGGGATCGTAGAGAGCAGTACTTC CASSPPTSQRGDRREQYF
once TRBJ1-1 TRBV6-5 NA TGTGCCAGCAGTACCCAAGGGGGATCGGCTCAAGCTTTCTTT CASSTQGGSAQAFF
NA TRBJ1-4 TRBV7-9 NA TGTGCCAGCAGCTTAATGCAGGGTCAGGGATTT CASSLMQGQGF
NA TRBJ2-3 TRBV30 TRBD2 TGTGCCTGGAGTGTACGGGGGGGAGTGGCAGATACGCAGTATTTT CAWSVRGGVADTQYF
once TRBJ1-4 TRBV4-3 NA TGCGCCAGCAGCCAAGTAGCGGGACGGGCTAATGAAAAACTGTTTTTT CASSQVAGRANEKLFF
NA TRBJ1-5 TRBV6-4 NA TGTGCCAGCAGTGTGGACAGTAATCAGCCCCAGCATTTT CASSVDSNQPQHF
NA TRBJ2-1 TRBV18 NA TGTGCCAGCTCACCACCGAGCTCGGTTGAGCAGTTCTTC CASSPPSSVEQFF
NA TRBJ2-3 TRBV28 NA TGTGCCAGCAGTCCCCCGGGTATTTCCGCGGCGCAGTATTTT CASSPPGISAAQYF
NA TRBJ1-3 TRBV6-6 TRBD1 TGTGCCAGCAGGTCGAATACAGGGGCTGTGGGAAACACCATATATTTT CASRSNTGAVGNTIYF
NA TRBJ2-7 TRBV29-1 NA TGCAGCGCGGTTGGGGCAGCATCCTACGAGCAGTACTTC CSAVGAASYEQYF
NA TRBJ1-2 TRBV12-5 NA TGTGCTAGTGGGCTGGGAGGTTCGTATGGCTACACCTTC CASGLGGSYGYTF
NA TRBJ2-1 TRBV5-8 NA TGTGCCAGCAGTTCGGGCTCCTACAATGAGCAGTTCTTC CASSSGSYNEQFF
NA TRBJ1-1 TRBV29-1 NA TGCAGCGTTGAAGAAGGGTCGGGAAGTGGCACTGAAGCTTTCTTT CSVEEGSGSGTEAFF
NA TRBJ2-1 TRBV10-1 NA TGCGCCAGCAGTGGACTCGACCAGCATGAGCAGTTCTTC CASSGLDQHEQFF
NA TRBJ2-3 TRBV18 TRBD1 TGTGCCAGCTCACGGGGACAGTCAGATACGCAGTATTTT CASSRGQSDTQYF
NA TRBJ1-1 TRBV6-5 TRBD1 TGTGCCAGCACCCTGGACAGGGGGAGGGCTGAAGCTTTCTTT CASTLDRGRAEAFF
NA TRBJ2-7 TRBV9 NA TGTGCCAGCAGCCCAGCTGTGGGACACCTTTCCTACGAGCAGTACTTC CASSPAVGHLSYEQYF
NA TRBJ1-1 TRBV27 NA TGTGCCAGCAGTGTTCAGGGCTGGGACACTGAAGCTTTCTTT CASSVQGWDTEAFF
once TRBJ2-5 TRBV9 NA TGTGCCAGCAGCGCCCCGATGGGGGGCCAAGAGACCCAGTACTTC CASSAPMGGQETQYF
NA TRBJ2-7 TRBV15 TRBD2 TGTGCCACCAGCAGAGATGGGGCTGGCGGGAGGGGATCCTACGAGCAGTACTTC CATSRDGAGGRGSYEQYF
NA TRBJ1-1 TRBV7-6 TRBD1 TGTGCCAGCAGCTTAGCGATTTTAGGGGGCGTTATGAACACTGAAGCTTTCTTT CASSLAILGGVMNTEAFF
NA TRBJ1-5 TRBV19 NA TGTGCCAGTAGTAGACTACAGGGTGATCAGCCCCAGCATTTT CASSRLQGDQPQHF
NA TRBJ1-2 TRBV4-3 NA TGCGCCAGCAGCCAAGGGTTCGGGACAAGTCACTATGGCTACACCTTC CASSQGFGTSHYGYTF